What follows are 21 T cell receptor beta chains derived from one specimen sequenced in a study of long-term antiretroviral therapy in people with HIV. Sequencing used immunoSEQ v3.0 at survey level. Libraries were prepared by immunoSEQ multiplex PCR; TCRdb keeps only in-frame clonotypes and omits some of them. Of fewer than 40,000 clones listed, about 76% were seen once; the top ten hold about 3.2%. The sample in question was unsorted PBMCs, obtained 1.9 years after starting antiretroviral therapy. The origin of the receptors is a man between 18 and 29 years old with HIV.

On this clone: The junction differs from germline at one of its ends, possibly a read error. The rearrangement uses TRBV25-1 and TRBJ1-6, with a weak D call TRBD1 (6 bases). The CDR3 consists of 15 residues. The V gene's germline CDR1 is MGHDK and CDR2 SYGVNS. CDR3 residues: CASSAPTGSHSPLHF. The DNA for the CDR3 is TGTGCCAGCAGTGCTCCCACAGGGTCCCATTCCCCCCTCCACTTT.

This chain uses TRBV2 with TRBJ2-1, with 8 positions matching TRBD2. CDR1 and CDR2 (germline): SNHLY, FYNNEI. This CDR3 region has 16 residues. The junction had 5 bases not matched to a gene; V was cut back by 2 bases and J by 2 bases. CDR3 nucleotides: TGTGCCAGCAGTGAAAATAGCGGGGCCGCCTACAATGAGCAGTTCTTC. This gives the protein CASSENSGAAYNEQFF.

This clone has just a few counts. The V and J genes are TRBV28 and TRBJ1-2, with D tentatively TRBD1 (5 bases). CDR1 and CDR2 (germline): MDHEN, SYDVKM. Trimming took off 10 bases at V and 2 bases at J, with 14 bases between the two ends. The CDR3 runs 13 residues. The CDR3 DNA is TGTGCCACCTGGGACGGAACAAACTATGGCTACACCTTC. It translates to CATWDGTNYGYTF.

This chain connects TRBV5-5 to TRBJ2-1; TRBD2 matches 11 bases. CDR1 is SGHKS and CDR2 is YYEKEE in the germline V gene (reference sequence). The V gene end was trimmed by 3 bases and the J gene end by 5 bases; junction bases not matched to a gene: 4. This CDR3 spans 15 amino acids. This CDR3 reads CASSWISGGDNEQFF. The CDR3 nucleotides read TGTGCCAGCAGCTGGATTAGCGGGGGGGACAATGAGCAGTTCTTC.

The CDR3, as DNA: TGTGCCAGCAGCCCAGGGGGCTTGAACACTGAAGCTTTCTTT. Its translation is CASSPGGLNTEAFF. The rearrangement joins TRBV5-4 to TRBJ1-1, with 8 bases identical to TRBD1. This CDR3 contains 14 residues. CDR1 is SGHNT and CDR2 is YYREEE in the germline V gene (reference sequence). The trim removed 4 bases at V and 0 bases at J, leaving 2 bases unmatched. The full variable domain, its missing parts supplied by reference TRBV5-4 and TRBJ1-1, is ETGVTQSPTHLIKTRGQQVTLRCSSQSGHNTVSWYQQALGQGPQFIFQYYREEENGRGNFPPRFSGLQFPNYSSELNVNALELDDSALYLCASSPGGLNTEAFFGQGTRLTVV.

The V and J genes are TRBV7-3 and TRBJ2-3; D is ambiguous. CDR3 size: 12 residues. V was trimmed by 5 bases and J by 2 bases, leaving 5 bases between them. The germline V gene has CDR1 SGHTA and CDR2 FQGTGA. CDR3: CASSPNTDTQYF. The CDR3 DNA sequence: TGTGCCAGCAGCCCCAACACAGATACGCAGTATTTT.

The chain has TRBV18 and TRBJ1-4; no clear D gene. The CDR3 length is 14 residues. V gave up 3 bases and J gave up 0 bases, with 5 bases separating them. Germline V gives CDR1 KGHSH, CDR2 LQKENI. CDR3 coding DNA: TGTGCCAGCTCACCGACGACAACTAATGAAAAACTGTTTTTT. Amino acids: CASSPTTTNEKLFF. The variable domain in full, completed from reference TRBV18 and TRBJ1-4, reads NAGVMQNPRHLVRRRGQEARLRCSPMKGHSHVYWYRQLPEEGLKFMVYLQKENIIDESGMPKERFSAEFPKEGPSILRIQQVVRGDSAAYFCASSPTTTNEKLFFGSGTQLSVL.

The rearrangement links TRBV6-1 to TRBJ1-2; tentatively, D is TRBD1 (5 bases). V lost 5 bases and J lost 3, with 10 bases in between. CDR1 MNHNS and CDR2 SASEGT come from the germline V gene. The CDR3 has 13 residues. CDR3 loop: CASSPQDYYGYTF. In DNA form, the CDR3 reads TGTGCCAGCAGTCCACAGGATTACTATGGCTACACCTTC.

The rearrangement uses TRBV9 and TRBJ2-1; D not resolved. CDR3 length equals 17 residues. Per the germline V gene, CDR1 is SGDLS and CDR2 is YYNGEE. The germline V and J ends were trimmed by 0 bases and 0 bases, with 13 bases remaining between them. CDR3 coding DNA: TGTGCCAGCAGCGTAGCTGGGGAATCCAGCTCCTACAATGAGCAGTTCTTC. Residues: CASSVAGESSSYNEQFF.

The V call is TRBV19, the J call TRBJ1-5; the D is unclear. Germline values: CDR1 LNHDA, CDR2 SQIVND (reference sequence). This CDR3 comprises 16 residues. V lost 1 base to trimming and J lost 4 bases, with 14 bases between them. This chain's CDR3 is CASSIAPSGLNQPQHF. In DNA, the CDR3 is TGTGCCAGTAGTATAGCACCTTCGGGCTTAAATCAGCCCCAGCATTTT.

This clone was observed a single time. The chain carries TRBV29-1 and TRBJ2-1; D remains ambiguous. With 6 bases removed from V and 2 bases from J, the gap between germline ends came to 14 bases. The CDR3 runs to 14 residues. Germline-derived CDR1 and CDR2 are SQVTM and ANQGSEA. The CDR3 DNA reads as TGCAGCGTCGGAAATCCTCCCCCCTACAATGAGCAGTTCTTC. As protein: CSVGNPPPYNEQFF.

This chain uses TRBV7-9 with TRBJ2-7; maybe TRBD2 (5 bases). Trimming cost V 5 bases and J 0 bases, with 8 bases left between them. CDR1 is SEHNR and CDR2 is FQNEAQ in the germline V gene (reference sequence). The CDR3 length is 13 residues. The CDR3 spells CASSARDSYEQYV. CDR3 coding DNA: TGTGCCAGCAGCGCGAGGGACTCCTACGAGCAGTACGTC.

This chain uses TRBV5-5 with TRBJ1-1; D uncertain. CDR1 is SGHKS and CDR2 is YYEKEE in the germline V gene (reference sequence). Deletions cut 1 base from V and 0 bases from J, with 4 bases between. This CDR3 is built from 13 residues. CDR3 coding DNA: TGTGCCAGCAGCTTGATCATGAACACTGAAGCTTTCTTT. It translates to CASSLIMNTEAFF. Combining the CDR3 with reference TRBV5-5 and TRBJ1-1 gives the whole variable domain DAGVTQSPTHLIKTRGQQVTLRCSPISGHKSVSWYQQVLGQGPQFIFQYYEKEERGRGNFPDRFSARQFPNYSSELNVNALLLGDSALYLCASSLIMNTEAFFGQGTRLTVV.

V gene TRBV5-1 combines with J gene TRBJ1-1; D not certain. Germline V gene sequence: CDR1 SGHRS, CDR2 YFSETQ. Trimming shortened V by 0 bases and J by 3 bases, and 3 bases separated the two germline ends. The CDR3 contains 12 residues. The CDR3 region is CASSLGYTEAFF. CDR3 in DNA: TGCGCCAGCAGCTTGGGGTACACTGAAGCTTTCTTT.

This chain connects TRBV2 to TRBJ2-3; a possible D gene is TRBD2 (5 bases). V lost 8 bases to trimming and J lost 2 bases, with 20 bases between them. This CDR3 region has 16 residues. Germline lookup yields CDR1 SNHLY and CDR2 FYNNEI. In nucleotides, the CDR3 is TGTGCCAGCGGCCTGGAGGACTTCACGATCACAGATACGCAGTATTTT. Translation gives CASGLEDFTITDTQYF.

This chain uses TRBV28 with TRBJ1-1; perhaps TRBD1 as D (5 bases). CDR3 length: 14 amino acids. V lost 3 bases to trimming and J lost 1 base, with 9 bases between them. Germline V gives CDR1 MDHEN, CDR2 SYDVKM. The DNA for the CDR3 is TGTGCCAGCAGTTTGTACGGGGCGAACACTGAAGCTTTCTTT. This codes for CASSLYGANTEAFF.

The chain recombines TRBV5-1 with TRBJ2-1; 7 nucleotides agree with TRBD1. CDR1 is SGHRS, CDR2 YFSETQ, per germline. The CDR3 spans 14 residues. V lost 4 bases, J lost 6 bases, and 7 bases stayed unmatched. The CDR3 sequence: CASSGGQPGNEQFF. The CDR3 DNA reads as TGCGCCAGCAGCGGGGGACAGCCAGGCAATGAGCAGTTCTTC.

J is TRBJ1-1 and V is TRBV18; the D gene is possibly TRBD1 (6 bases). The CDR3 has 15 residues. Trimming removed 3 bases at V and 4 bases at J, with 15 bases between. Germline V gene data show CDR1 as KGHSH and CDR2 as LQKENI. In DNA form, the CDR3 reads TGTGCCAGCTCACCGGGGGCAGGGATGAGCACTGAAGCTTTCTTT. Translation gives CASSPGAGMSTEAFF.

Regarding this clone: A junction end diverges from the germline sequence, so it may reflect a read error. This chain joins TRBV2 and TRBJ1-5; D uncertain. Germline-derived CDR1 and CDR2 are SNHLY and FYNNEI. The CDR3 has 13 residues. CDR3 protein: CASRDERNQPQHF. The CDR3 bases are TGTGCCAGCCGTGACGAACGAAATCAGCCCCAGCATTTT. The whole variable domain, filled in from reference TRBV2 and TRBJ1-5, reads EPEVTQTPSHQVTQMGQEVILRCVPISNHLYFYWYRQILGQKVEFLVSFYNNEISEKSEIFDDQFSVERPDGSNFTLKIRSTKLEDSAMYFCASRDERNQPQHFGDGTRLSIL.

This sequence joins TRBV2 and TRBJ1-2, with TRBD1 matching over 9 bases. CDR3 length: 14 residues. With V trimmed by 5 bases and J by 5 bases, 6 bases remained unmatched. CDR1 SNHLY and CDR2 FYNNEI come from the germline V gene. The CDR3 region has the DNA TGTGCCAGCAGTACACAGGGGGCGAGATATGGCTACACCTTC. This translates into CASSTQGARYGYTF.

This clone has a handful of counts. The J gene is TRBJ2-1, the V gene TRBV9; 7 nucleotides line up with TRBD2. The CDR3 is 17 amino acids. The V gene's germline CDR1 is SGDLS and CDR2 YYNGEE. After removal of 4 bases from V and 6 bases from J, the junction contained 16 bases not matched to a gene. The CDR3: CASSPAIRQTSRNEQFF. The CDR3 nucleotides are TGTGCCAGCAGCCCAGCTATCAGACAGACTAGCCGCAATGAGCAGTTCTTC.